The rows below give T cell receptor beta chains drawn from one sample of a study of shared clonotypes between healthy human individuals. The table came from immunoSEQ multiplex PCR; TCRdb's copy has only in-frame clones and leaves some out. This sample yields 2 million to 2.5 million clones, of which approximately 93% are seen a single time; roughly 0.36% belongs to the top ten. The sequenced material came from naive CD4+ T cells from PBMCs. These receptors were taken from a man aged 18 to 30 in good health. Some clones in this sample may be carry-over from other donors' samples. The CDR3 runs from the conserved cysteine through the conserved F or W. The order of the fields is J gene, V gene, clone size, D gene, CDR3 DNA, CDR3 protein. The D gene is left open where the match is weak. Only some rows state a clone size, as once, few, many or a class for expanded clones.

>TRBJ2-7|TRBV28|NA|NA
TGTGCCAGCATCCTGGGGGGGGCTTTATCCTACGAGCAGTACTTC
CASILGGALSYEQYF
>TRBJ2-3|TRBV7-3|NA|TRBD2
TGTGCCAGCAGCTTAACAGTGGAAGCGGGATTGTCTAGCACAGATACGCAGTATTTT
CASSLTVEAGLSSTDTQYF
>TRBJ2-2|TRBV7-9|NA|NA
TGTGCCAGCAGCTTGATGTCGTTGGGCGGGGAGCTGTTTTTT
CASSLMSLGGELFF
>TRBJ2-3|TRBV6-5|NA|TRBD2
TGTGCCAGCAGTTACGGGTCTAGCGGGAGTTGGGATACGCAGTATTTT
CASSYGSSGSWDTQYF
>TRBJ2-5|TRBV7-2|NA|TRBD1
TGTGCCAGCAGCTTATACCCACAGGGGGAGACCCAGTACTTC
CASSLYPQGETQYF
>TRBJ1-3|TRBV6-6|NA|NA
TGTGCCAGCAGTCGAACCTATGAGGGAAACACCATATATTTT
CASSRTYEGNTIYF
>TRBJ2-5|TRBV11-2|NA|TRBD1
TGTGCCAGCAGCTTAGATGGGACAGGGGGTAAAGAGACCCAGTACTTC
CASSLDGTGGKETQYF
>TRBJ1-2|TRBV28|NA|NA
TGTGCCAGCAGTTTATTCGGCCCGGGGGACTATGGCTACACCTTC
CASSLFGPGDYGYTF
>TRBJ2-1|TRBV25-1|NA|TRBD2
TGTGCCAGCAGTGAATCTAGCGGGAGGGCCTCCTACAATGAGCAGTTCTTC
CASSESSGRASYNEQFF
>TRBJ1-2|TRBV2|NA|NA
TGTGCCAGCACTAGGGGATTGGATGGCTACACCTTC
CASTRGLDGYTF
>TRBJ2-1|TRBV18|NA|TRBD2
TGTGCCAGCTCAGGCATAGCGGGAGAGTACAATGAGCAGTTCTTC
CASSGIAGEYNEQFF
>TRBJ1-2|TRBV5-5|NA|TRBD1
TGTGCCAGCAGCAGCCCGGGACAGGGGAATGGCTACACCTTC
CASSSPGQGNGYTF
>TRBJ2-5|TRBV4-1|NA|NA
TGCGCCAGCAGCCAAGATGGCAGCGGCAAGCAAGAGACCCAGTACTTC
CASSQDGSGKQETQYF
>TRBJ1-1|TRBV11-2|NA|TRBD1
TGTGCCAGCAGCCTGACAGGGGACACTGAAGCTTTCTTT
CASSLTGDTEAFF
>TRBJ1-5|TRBV18|NA|NA
TGTGCCAGCTCACCGGGGATGGAGGGAAATCAGCCCCAGCATTTT
CASSPGMEGNQPQHF
>TRBJ1-1|TRBV9|once|NA
TGTGCCAGCAGCGCCCTCGGGGGGGCCCGGGCTTTCTTT
CASSALGGARAFF
>TRBJ2-2|TRBV6-5|NA|NA
TGTGCCAGCAGTTACCGCTACCTGAAGAACACCGGGGAGCTGTTTTTT
CASSYRYLKNTGELFF
>TRBJ2-7|TRBV19|NA|NA
TGTGCCAGTAGTACCAATATGGGCCGTGTAGAGCAGTACTTC
CASSTNMGRVEQYF
>TRBJ1-5|TRBV30|NA|NA
TGTGCCTGGAGTAGTGTCGGCAGCAATCAGCCCCAGCATTTT
CAWSSVGSNQPQHF
>TRBJ2-1|TRBV7-3|NA|NA
TGTGCCAGCAGCTTAACGACAAGGAATAACAATGAGCAGTTCTTC
CASSLTTRNNNEQFF
>TRBJ2-2|TRBV30|NA|NA
TGTGCCTGGAGCGTTCAGGCAACCGGGGAGCTGTTTTTT
CAWSVQATGELFF
>TRBJ1-5|TRBV7-8|NA|NA
TGTGCCAGCAGCTTAGGCAGGGTTAGCAATCAGCCCCAGCATTTT
CASSLGRVSNQPQHF
>TRBJ1-1|TRBV7-2|NA|NA
TGTGCCAGCAGCGCCTGGGGGACCGAAGCTTTCTTT
CASSAWGTEAFF
>TRBJ1-1|TRBV29-1|few|TRBD1
TGCAGCGTCGCCTGGACAGGGGAGAGCGTGAACACTGAAGCTTTCTTT
CSVAWTGESVNTEAFF
>TRBJ1-1|TRBV6-1|NA|NA
TGTGCCAGCAGAGATGGGGCAGGGTGGACTGAAGCTTTCTTT
CASRDGAGWTEAFF
>TRBJ2-1|TRBV10-2|NA|NA
TGCGCCAGCAGGGACAGCCTCTACAATGAGCAGTTCTTC
CASRDSLYNEQFF
>TRBJ1-1|TRBV21-1|few|NA
TGCATAGAATCCGCGGCCTTCGAGGGCACTGAAGCTTTCTTT
CIESAAFEGTEAFF
>TRBJ2-5|TRBV6-5|once|NA
TGTGCCAGCAGAGGACTAACCCAAGAGACCCAGTACTTC
CASRGLTQETQYF
>TRBJ1-1|TRBV28|NA|NA
TGTGCCAGCAGTTTATCTAGCAACACTGAAGCTTTCTTT
CASSLSSNTEAFF
>TRBJ1-2|TRBV6-5|NA|NA
TGTGCCAGCAGTTCTCCCTTTAATGGCTACACCTTC
CASSSPFNGYTF
>TRBJ2-7|TRBV5-5|NA|TRBD2
TGTGCCAGCAGCTCAGGGACTAGCCTGAACGAGCAGTACTTC
CASSSGTSLNEQYF
>TRBJ2-7|TRBV6-1|NA|TRBD1
TGTGCCAGCAACCCCGGGCAGGGGGCGATCTACGAGCAGTACTTC
CASNPGQGAIYEQYF
>TRBJ2-1|TRBV18|NA|NA
TGTGCCAGCTCACCACCGTCAGGGGCTACAACCTACAATGAGCAGTTCTTC
CASSPPSGATTYNEQFF
>TRBJ2-3|TRBV12-5|NA|NA
TGTGCTAGTGGTTTGGGCACTAGCCCTCCCTCCACAGATACGCAGTATTTT
CASGLGTSPPSTDTQYF
>TRBJ2-1|TRBV29-1|NA|TRBD1
TGCAGCGTTGATAAAACAGGGGGTAATGAGCAGTTCTTC
CSVDKTGGNEQFF
>TRBJ2-1|TRBV2|NA|TRBD2
TGTGCCAGCAGCGAACCGGGACTAGCGGGAGGTGATGAGCAGTTCTTC
CASSEPGLAGGDEQFF
>TRBJ1-1|TRBV5-1|NA|NA
TGCGCCAGCAGGAGCCTAGGGCTGCCGTCGGGTGAAGCTTTCTTT
CASRSLGLPSGEAFF
>TRBJ2-7|TRBV27|NA|NA
TGTGCCAGCAGTTTATGGGACCCGTCGAGGTACGAGCAGTACTTC
CASSLWDPSRYEQYF
>TRBJ2-3|TRBV25-1|NA|NA
TGTGCCAGCAGTGAATATCTAGTGGGACGGACAGATACGCAGTATTTT
CASSEYLVGRTDTQYF
>TRBJ2-1|TRBV7-3|NA|TRBD2
TGTGCCAGCAGCTTGCGACTAGCCCTCAATGAGCAGTTCTTC
CASSLRLALNEQFF
>TRBJ2-7|TRBV7-9|NA|NA
TGTGCCAGCAGCCTCGCCCTTGGCTACGAGCAGTACTTC
CASSLALGYEQYF
>TRBJ2-1|TRBV27|NA|NA
TGTGCCAGCAAGGCTTGGGGCCGAGTGGGTGAGCAGTTCTTC
CASKAWGRVGEQFF
>TRBJ2-2|TRBV5-1|NA|NA
TGCGCCAGCAGCTCCCTCCAACAGGGACCCGGGGAGCTGTTTTTT
CASSSLQQGPGELFF
>TRBJ2-7|TRBV5-1|NA|NA
TGCGCCAGCAGCGATCGTTCAGGGGCGACCTACGAGCAGTACTTC
CASSDRSGATYEQYF
>TRBJ2-5|TRBV29-1|NA|TRBD2
TGCAGCGGGAAGCGGGTAGCGGGAGGGCCAGAGACCCAGTACTTC
CSGKRVAGGPETQYF